The next 22 T cell receptor beta chains were all read from a single sample in a study of radiation and T cells in renal cell carcinoma. The treatment: treatment-naive control, cytoreductive nephrectomy. Here immunoSEQ multiplex PCR was the method, and the copy in TCRdb shows in-frame clones only, minus some. The sample holds about 18,000 clones, roughly 60% seen once. This specimen consisted of tumor tissue, obtained from a patient whose treatment was nephrectomy without radiotherapy. The receptors shown here come from a man in his fifties or sixties with renal cell carcinoma.

The V call is TRBV19, the J call TRBJ2-5; TRBD1 is a possible D gene (6 bases). V gave up 4 bases and J gave up 2 bases, with 11 bases separating them. The CDR3 extends over 14 amino acids. CDR1 and CDR2 (germline): LNHDA, SQIVND (reference sequence). The CDR3 loop is CASSRQAPQETQYF. CDR3 nucleotide sequence: TGTGCCAGTAGTAGACAGGCTCCACAAGAGACCCAGTACTTC.

The V call is TRBV7-9, the J call TRBJ2-2; perhaps TRBD1 as D (6 bases). V shed 0 bases and J shed 13 bases, with 12 bases lying between them. The CDR3 is 13 residues long. Germline loops: CDR1 SEHNR, CDR2 FQNEAQ (reference sequence). CDR3 coding DNA: TGTGCCAGCAGCTTAGCGGGGGCGAGGACGCTGTTTTTT. As protein: CASSLAGARTLFF.

The chain links TRBV5-4 to TRBJ2-7, with D possibly being TRBD1 (7 bases). The CDR3 is made up of 15 amino acids. V was clipped by 4 bases and J by 3 bases, with 17 bases between them. Germline V gene sequence: CDR1 SGHNT, CDR2 YYREEE (reference sequence). This chain's CDR3 is CASSAGTVQNYEQYF. The CDR3 DNA reads TGTGCCAGCAGCGCGGGGACAGTGCAAAACTACGAGCAGTACTTC.

V is TRBV7-6 and J is TRBJ1-2; 7 bases match TRBD1. The CDR3 has 13 amino acids. Germline CDR1 reads SGHVS; CDR2 reads FNYEAQ. The trim removed 3 bases at V and 6 bases at J, leaving 4 bases unmatched. The CDR3, as DNA: TGTGCCAGCAGCTTTACAGGGGACGATGGCTACACCTTC. Translation: CASSFTGDDGYTF. The variable domain in full, completed from reference TRBV7-6 and TRBJ1-2, reads GAGVSQSPRYKVTKRGQDVALRCDPISGHVSLYWYRQALGQGPEFLTYFNYEAQQDKSGLPNDRFSAERPEGSISTLTIQRTEQRDSAMYRCASSFTGDDGYTFGSGTRLTVV.

This chain joins TRBV19 and TRBJ1-1; 8 bases align to TRBD1. Germline V gene data show CDR1 as LNHDA and CDR2 as SQIVND (reference sequence). V was clipped by 10 bases and J by 3 bases; unmatched bases: 13. CDR3 length: 15 amino acids. The CDR3 sequence: CATLDRGVSDTEAFF. The CDR3 DNA sequence: TGTGCCACCCTTGACAGGGGAGTTTCTGACACTGAAGCTTTCTTT.

The chain joins TRBV5-6 to TRBJ1-3; D gene uncertain. The CDR3 is made up of 14 amino acids. Germline V lookup: CDR1 SGHDT, CDR2 YYEEEE. V was clipped by 4 bases and J by 3 bases, with 11 bases between them. This CDR3 reads CASSPPRFGNTIYF. CDR3 sequence (DNA): TGTGCCAGCAGCCCCCCCAGATTTGGAAACACCATATATTTT. Supplemented by reference TRBV5-6 and TRBJ1-3, the full variable domain reads DAGVTQSPTHLIKTRGQQVTLRCSPKSGHDTVSWYQQALGQGPQFIFQYYEEEERQRGNFPDRFSGHQFPNYSSELNVNALLLGDSALYLCASSPPRFGNTIYFGEGSWLTVV.

This clone was seen ten or more times. In nucleotides, the CDR3 is TGTGCCAGCAGCCCTCGGACAGGAGTTATGAACACTGAAGCTTTCTTT. Translation gives CASSPRTGVMNTEAFF. This chain connects TRBV4-2 to TRBJ1-1; 7 bases map to TRBD1. The germline gives CDR1 LGHNA, CDR2 YNFKEQ. J lost 0 bases, V lost 4 bases, and 8 bases had no gene match. The CDR3 sequence is 16 residues long.

This clone was seen only once. This chain uses TRBV2 with TRBJ1-3; D is unresolved. The CDR3 is 17 residues long. The germline CDR1 and CDR2 sequences are SNHLY and FYNNEI. Deletions cut 2 bases from V and 0 bases from J, with 14 bases between. The CDR3 DNA is TGTGCCAGCAGTGAAAGGGAAGGATTTTACTCTGGAAACACCATATATTTT. Its protein product is CASSEREGFYSGNTIYF.

The V and J genes are TRBV7-9 and TRBJ2-7; D is possibly TRBD1 (6 bases). V dropped 1 base and J dropped 3 bases, with 13 bases sitting between them. The CDR3 is 15 amino acids. The V gene's germline CDR1 is SEHNR and CDR2 FQNEAQ (reference sequence). The CDR3 region has the DNA TGTGCCAGCAGCTTAGGAAAGACAGGCCACTACGAGCAGTACTTC. It codes for CASSLGKTGHYEQYF.

This clone was counted at least ten times. This CDR3 reads CASSLLYRRQNQPQHF. The CDR3 nucleotides are TGTGCCAGCAGCCTACTCTACCGACGACAAAATCAGCCCCAGCATTTT. The chain is built from TRBV6-6 and TRBJ1-5; D remains ambiguous. Germline V gene data show CDR1 as MNHNY and CDR2 as SVGAGI (reference sequence). The CDR3 sequence is 16 residues long. V lost 6 bases and J lost 4, with 19 bases in between.

V is TRBV4-3 and J is TRBJ2-2; D might be TRBD2 (6 bases). The germline V gene encodes CDR1 LGHNA and CDR2 YSLEER. Trimming removed 4 bases from V and 3 bases from J, with 12 bases in between. This CDR3 contains 15 residues. CDR3 nucleotides: TGCGCCAGCAGCCCAGGGCGGGGCTACACCGGGGAGCTGTTTTTT. This translates into CASSPGRGYTGELFF.

The genes are TRBV9 and TRBJ1-2; TRBD1 agrees at 8 bases. Germline lookup yields CDR1 SGDLS and CDR2 YYNGEE. J was trimmed by 1 base and V by 3 bases; bases with no gene match: 5. The CDR3 sequence is 15 residues long. The CDR3 coding sequence is TGTGCCAGCAGCGCAGGGGGCGAAAATAACTATGGCTACACCTTC. Translated, it gives CASSAGGENNYGYTF.

The rearrangement links TRBV6-5 to TRBJ1-1; possible D gene TRBD1, 6 bases. Trimming left V 4 bases short and J 1 base short, with 10 bases between. Germline CDR1 reads MNHEY; CDR2 reads SVGAGI. CDR3 length equals 14 residues. This chain's CDR3 is CASSSTGPNTEAFF. CDR3 nucleotide sequence: TGTGCCAGCAGTTCAACAGGGCCGAACACTGAAGCTTTCTTT.

The chain links TRBV27 to TRBJ2-7; 10 nucleotides align to TRBD1. The trim removed 2 bases at V and 4 bases at J, leaving 11 bases unmatched. The CDR3 consists of 17 residues. CDR1 is MNHEY and CDR2 is SMNVEV in the germline V gene (reference sequence). The CDR3 sequence is CASSLAVPGQGRYEQYF. CDR3 in DNA: TGTGCCAGCAGTTTAGCGGTCCCGGGACAGGGGAGGTACGAGCAGTACTTC.

This clone was detected a few times. This chain uses TRBV30 with TRBJ1-3; D is possibly TRBD1 (6 bases). Germline values: CDR1 GTSNPN, CDR2 SVGIG (reference sequence). V lost 3 bases and J lost 1, with 10 bases in between. This CDR3 contains 14 residues. CDR3 nucleotide sequence: TGTGCCTGGAGCGACCAGGGGTCTGGAAACACCATATATTTT. It translates to CAWSDQGSGNTIYF.

This chain connects TRBV9 to TRBJ1-5, with D perhaps TRBD1 (5 bases). Trimming pared 7 bases from V and 0 bases from J, leaving 20 bases between. Germline CDR1 reads SGDLS; CDR2 reads YYNGEE. The CDR3 contains 17 residues. Here the CDR3 DNA reads TGTGCCAGCGGGGCCAGTCCCCCAAGGGATAGCAATCAGCCCCAGCATTTT. It yields the protein CASGASPPRDSNQPQHF. Together with reference TRBV9 and TRBJ1-5, the CDR3 gives the full variable domain: DSGVTQTPKHLITATGQRVTLRCSPRSGDLSVYWYQQSLDQGLQFLIQYYNGEERAKGNILERFSAQQFPDLHSELNLSSLELGDSALYFCASGASPPRDSNQPQHFGDGTRLSIL.

The chain couples TRBV29-1 to TRBJ1-4; D might be TRBD1 (5 bases). The CDR3 spans 12 residues. Germline V CDR1 and CDR2: SQVTM, ANQGSEA. The CDR3 sequence: CTILLGGEKLFF. The CDR3 nucleotides are TGCACCATCCTCTTGGGGGGTGAAAAACTGTTTTTT.

In its sample, this clone was seen a few times. The chain carries TRBV7-2 and TRBJ2-3; 7 nucleotides agree with TRBD2. Germline V CDR1 and CDR2: SGHTA, FQGNSA. CDR3 length: 14 amino acids. Trimming cost V 1 base and J 6 bases; bases outside gene matches: 4. This CDR3 reads CASSLVGGGDTQYF. CDR3 DNA sequence: TGTGCCAGCAGCTTAGTTGGGGGAGGGGATACGCAGTATTTT.

The chain employs TRBV6-4 and TRBJ2-3, with D tentatively TRBD2 (6 bases). The CDR3 length is 13 residues. The V gene lost 5 bases and the J gene lost 3 bases, with 9 bases spanning the gap. Germline CDR1 MRHNA, CDR2 SNTAGT. The CDR3 loop is CASSPRETDTQYF. The CDR3 bases are TGTGCCAGCAGTCCCCGGGAGACAGATACGCAGTATTTT.

Only one count was recorded for this clone. V and J are TRBV5-4 and TRBJ2-3; 10 bases agree with TRBD2. The germline V gene encodes CDR1 SGHNT and CDR2 YYREEE (reference sequence). The J segment lost 3 bases and the V segment lost 1 base, leaving 5 bases of the junction unmatched. This CDR3 has 16 amino acids. CDR3 sequence (DNA): TGTGCCAGCAGCTTGAAGGGACTAGCGAAGACAGATACGCAGTATTTT. Residues: CASSLKGLAKTDTQYF.

This clone was observed once. This chain joins TRBV20-1 and TRBJ1-3; D is undetermined. Germline loops: CDR1 DFQATT, CDR2 SNEGSKA (reference sequence). The CDR3 has 11 amino acids. V was trimmed by 4 bases and J by 8 bases, leaving 9 bases between them. CDR3 nucleotide sequence: TGCAGTGCTACCAGCCAGGACACCATATATTTT. The encoded protein is CSATSQDTIYF.

The chain carries TRBV14 and TRBJ1-1; D might be TRBD1 (5 bases). V was trimmed by 4 bases and J by 4 bases, leaving 10 bases between them. Germline CDR1 reads SGHDN; CDR2 reads FVKESK. CDR3 size: 13 residues. CDR3 region: CASSLGRGTEAFF. The CDR3, as DNA: TGTGCCAGCAGCCTGGGGCGGGGCACTGAAGCTTTCTTT. The full variable domain, its missing parts supplied by reference TRBV14 and TRBJ1-1, is EAGVTQFPSHSVIEKGQTVTLRCDPISGHDNLYWYRRVMGKEIKFLLHFVKESKQDESGMPNNRFLAERTGGTYSTLKVQPAELEDSGVYFCASSLGRGTEAFFGQGTRLTVV.